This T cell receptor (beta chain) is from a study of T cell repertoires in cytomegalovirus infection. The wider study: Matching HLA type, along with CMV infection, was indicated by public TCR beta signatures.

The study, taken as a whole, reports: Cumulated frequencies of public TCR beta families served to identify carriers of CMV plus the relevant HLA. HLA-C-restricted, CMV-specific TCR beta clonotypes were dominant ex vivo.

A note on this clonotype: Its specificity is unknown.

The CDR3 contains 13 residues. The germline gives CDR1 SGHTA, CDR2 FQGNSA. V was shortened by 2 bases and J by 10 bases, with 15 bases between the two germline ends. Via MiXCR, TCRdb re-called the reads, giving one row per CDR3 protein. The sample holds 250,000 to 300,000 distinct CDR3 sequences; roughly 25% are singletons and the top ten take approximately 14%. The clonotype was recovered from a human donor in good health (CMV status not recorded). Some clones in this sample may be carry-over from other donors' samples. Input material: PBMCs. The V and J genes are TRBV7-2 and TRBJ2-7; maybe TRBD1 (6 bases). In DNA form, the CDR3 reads TGTGCCAGCAGCTTAAATCGGGACACCAAACAGTACTTC. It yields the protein CASSLNRDTKQYF.